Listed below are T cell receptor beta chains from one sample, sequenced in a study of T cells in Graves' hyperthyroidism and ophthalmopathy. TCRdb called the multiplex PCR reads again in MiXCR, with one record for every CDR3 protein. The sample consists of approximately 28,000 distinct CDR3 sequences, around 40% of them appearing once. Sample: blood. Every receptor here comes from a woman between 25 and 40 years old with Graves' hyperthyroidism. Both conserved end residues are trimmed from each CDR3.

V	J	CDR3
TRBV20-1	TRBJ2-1	SAARESHGDEQF
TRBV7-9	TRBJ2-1	ASSPLIEQF
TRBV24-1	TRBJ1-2	ATWDTTGYGYT
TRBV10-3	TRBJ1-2	AISPGWDGYT
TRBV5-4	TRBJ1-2	ASSSGVRSGDYGYT
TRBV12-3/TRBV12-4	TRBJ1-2	ASSLRSGGYT
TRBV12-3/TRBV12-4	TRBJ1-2	ASSSGTYYGYT
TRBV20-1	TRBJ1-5	SARRDRQAQH
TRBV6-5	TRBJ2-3	ASSILGDTQY
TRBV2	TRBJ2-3	ASNGFGLPGTDTQY
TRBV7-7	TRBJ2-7	ASSLEGGGNYEQY
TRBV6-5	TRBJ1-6	ASSMDRGNNSPLH
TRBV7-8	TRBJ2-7	ASSSQTTGFSEQY
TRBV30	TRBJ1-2	AWLLPGPKVFLYGYT
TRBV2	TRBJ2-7	ASTGSVYEQY
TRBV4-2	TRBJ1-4	ASSQGATNEKLF
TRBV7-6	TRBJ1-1	ASSLAVALGEAF
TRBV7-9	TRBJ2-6	ASSVFGTGANVLT
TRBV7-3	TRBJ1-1	ASSLGGQGAEAF
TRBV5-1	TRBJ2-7	ASSLASAYYEQY
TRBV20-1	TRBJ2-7	SARDRTSYEQY
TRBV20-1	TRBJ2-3	SASRGPTDTQY
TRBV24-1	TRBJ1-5	ATSDLQGTQPQH
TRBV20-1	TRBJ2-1	SAIGSRGNEQF
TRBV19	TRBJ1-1	ASSTLDSMNTEAF
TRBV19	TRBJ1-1	ASSRGQGEAF
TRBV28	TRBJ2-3	ASSPRSGRAADTQY
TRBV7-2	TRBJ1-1	ASSPFETGATEAF
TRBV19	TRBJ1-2	ATLYEQGSGYT
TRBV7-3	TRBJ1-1	ASSLNAGNTEAF
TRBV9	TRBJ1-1	ASSVGTGLGTEAF
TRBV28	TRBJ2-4	ASSLTAKNIQY
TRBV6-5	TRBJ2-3	ASQRQGDTQY
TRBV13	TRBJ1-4	ASSSQGSTNEKLF
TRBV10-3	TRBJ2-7	AISVLGPRY
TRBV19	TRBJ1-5	ASTPQGKSQPQH
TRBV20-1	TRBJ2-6	SATGGGANVLT
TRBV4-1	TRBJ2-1	ASSQELAGVNFGYNEQF
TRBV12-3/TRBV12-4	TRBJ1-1	ASSPGTEAF
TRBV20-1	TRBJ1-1	SAVGGQGKVWATEAF
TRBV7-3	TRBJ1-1	ASSSGVDTEAF
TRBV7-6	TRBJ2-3	ASSTTRLASTDTQY
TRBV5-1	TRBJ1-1	ASSGGGVTEAF
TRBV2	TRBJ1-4	ASNELVATNEKLF
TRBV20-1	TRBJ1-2	SARDPGQRYGYT
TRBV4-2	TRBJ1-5	ASSQDNRGQQPQH
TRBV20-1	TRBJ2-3	SARGPGTDTQY
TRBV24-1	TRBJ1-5	ATSDPPREFLSNQPQH
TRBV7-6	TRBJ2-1	ASSLEGLVGAYNEQF
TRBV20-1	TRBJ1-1	SARAGGNEHTEAF
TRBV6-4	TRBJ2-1	ASSDGAGGRNEQF
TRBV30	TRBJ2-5	AWSVGSGYQETQY